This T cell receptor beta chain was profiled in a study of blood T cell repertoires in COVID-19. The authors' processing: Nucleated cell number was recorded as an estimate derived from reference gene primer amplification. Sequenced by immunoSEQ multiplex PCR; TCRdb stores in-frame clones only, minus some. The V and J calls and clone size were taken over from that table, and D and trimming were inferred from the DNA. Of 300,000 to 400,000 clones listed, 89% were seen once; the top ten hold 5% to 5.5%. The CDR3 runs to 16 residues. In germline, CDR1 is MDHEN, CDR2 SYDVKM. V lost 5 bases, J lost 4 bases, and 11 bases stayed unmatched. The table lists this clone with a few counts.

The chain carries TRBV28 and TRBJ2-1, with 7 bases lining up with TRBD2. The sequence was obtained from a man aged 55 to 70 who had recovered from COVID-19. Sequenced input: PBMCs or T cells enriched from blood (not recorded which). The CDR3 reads CASSPRGGRVYNEQFF. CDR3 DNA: TGTGCCAGCAGTCCCCGCGGAGGGAGGGTGTACAATGAGCAGTTCTTC.